What follows is one T cell receptor beta chain and its context. What it binds is not known. The sample originates from a study of cytomegalovirus exposure and HLA in healthy donors. Study at large: Assignment to the Caucasian-associated ancestry cluster applied to about 80% of the approximately 400 genotyped donors.

Findings of the study overall: Analysis performed later found 16,000 or so TCR beta sequences associated with HLA alleles at 0.05 false discovery rate.

CDR1 SGHDT and CDR2 YYEEEE come from the germline V gene. The CDR3 sequence is 14 residues long. Between the trimmed V and J ends, which lost 0 bases and 3 bases, there was a span of 9 bases. The PCR had 60 Vbeta and 13 Jbeta primers. In the original processing: Around 9.9 million shared chains were among the approximately 76 million unique TCR beta chains that a later analysis counted. Using immunoSEQ multiplex PCR, the repertoire was profiled, and TCRdb retains in-frame clones only, with some absent. V, J and clone size were drawn from that table, and D and trimming were deduced from the DNA. The table shows roughly 120,000 clones, with 73% occurring only once.

V gene TRBV5-6 combines with J gene TRBJ2-5; the D gene is possibly TRBD1 (7 bases). The TCR comes from a man aged 55 to 70 in good health and CMV-seropositive. Input material: PBMCs. The CDR3 bases are TGTGCCAGCAGCTTGGGCAGGGGGGAAGAGACCCAGTACTTC. It encodes CASSLGRGEETQYF.